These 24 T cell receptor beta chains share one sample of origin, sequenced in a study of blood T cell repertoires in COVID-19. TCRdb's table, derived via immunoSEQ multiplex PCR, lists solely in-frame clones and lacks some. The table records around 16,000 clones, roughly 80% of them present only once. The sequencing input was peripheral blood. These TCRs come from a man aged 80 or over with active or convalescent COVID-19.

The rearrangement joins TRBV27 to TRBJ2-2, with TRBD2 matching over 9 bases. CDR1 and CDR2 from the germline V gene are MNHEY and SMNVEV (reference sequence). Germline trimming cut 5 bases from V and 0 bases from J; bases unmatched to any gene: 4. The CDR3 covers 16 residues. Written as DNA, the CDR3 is TGTGCCAGCAGTCTTCTAGCGGGGACGAACACCGGGGAGCTGTTTTTT. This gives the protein CASSLLAGTNTGELFF.

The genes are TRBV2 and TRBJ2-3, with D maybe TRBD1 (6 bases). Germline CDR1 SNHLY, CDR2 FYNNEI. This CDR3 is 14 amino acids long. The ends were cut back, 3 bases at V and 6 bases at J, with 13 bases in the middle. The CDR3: CASSDRDTADTQYF. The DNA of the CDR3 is TGTGCCAGCAGTGATCGGGACACGGCGGATACGCAGTATTTT.

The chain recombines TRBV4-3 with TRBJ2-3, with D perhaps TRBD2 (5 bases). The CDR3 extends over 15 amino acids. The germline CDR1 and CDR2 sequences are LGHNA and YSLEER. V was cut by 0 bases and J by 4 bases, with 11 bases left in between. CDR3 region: CASSQDRNSADTQYF. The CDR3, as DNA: TGCGCCAGCAGCCAAGATAGGAATAGCGCAGATACGCAGTATTTT.

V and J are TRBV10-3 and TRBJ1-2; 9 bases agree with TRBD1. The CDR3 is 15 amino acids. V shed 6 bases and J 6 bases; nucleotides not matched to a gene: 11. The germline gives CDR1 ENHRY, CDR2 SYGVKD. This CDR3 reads CAIRPSGQGAHGYTF. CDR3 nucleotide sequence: TGTGCCATCAGGCCTTCGGGACAGGGTGCGCATGGCTACACCTTC.

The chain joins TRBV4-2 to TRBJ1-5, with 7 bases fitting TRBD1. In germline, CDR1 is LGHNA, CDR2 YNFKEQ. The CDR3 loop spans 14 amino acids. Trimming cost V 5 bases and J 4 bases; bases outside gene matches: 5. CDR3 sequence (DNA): TGTGCCAGCAGCTTAGACAGGGCAAATCAGCCCCAGCATTTT. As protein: CASSLDRANQPQHF.

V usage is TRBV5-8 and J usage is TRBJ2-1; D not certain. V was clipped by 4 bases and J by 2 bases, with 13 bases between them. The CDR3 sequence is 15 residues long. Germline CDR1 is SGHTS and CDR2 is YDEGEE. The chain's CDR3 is CASSPRQGAYNEQFF. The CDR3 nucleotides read TGTGCCAGCAGCCCGCGGCAAGGTGCCTACAATGAGCAGTTCTTC.

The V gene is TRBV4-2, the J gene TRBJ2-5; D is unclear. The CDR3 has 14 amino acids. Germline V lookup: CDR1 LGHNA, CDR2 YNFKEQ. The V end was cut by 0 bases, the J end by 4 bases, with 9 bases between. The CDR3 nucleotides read TGTGCCAGCAGCCAAGATCCGAGAGGAGAGACCCAGTACTTC. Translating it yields CASSQDPRGETQYF.

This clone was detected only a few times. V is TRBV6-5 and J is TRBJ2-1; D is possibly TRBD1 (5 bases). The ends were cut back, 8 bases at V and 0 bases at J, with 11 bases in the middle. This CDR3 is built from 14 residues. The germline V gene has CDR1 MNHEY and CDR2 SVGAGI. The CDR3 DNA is TGTGCCAGCCGGACACCCAGCTCCTACAATGAGCAGTTCTTC. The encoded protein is CASRTPSSYNEQFF.

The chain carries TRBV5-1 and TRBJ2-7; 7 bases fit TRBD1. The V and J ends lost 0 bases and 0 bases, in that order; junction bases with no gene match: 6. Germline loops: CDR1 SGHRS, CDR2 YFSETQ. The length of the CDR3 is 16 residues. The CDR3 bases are TGCGCCAGCAGCTTGGAAGGGGGCGCGGGCTCCTACGAGCAGTACTTC. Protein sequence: CASSLEGGAGSYEQYF.

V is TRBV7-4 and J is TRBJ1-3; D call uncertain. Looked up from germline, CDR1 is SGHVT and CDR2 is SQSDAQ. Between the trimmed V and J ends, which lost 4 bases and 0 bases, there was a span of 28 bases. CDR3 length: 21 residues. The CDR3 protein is CASSSHRQQDKHEPSGNTIYF. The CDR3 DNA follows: TGTGCCAGCAGCTCTCATAGGCAGCAGGATAAGCACGAACCCTCTGGAAACACCATATATTTT.

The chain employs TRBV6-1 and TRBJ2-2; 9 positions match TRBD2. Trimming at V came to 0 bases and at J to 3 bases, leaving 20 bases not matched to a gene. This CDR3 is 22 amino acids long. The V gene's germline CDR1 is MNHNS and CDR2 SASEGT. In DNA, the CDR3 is TGTGCCAGCAGTGAAGCGCGGGATTTTTGGCGGGGGGGATCGTTCGACACCGGGGAGCTGTTTTTT. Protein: CASSEARDFWRGGSFDTGELFF.

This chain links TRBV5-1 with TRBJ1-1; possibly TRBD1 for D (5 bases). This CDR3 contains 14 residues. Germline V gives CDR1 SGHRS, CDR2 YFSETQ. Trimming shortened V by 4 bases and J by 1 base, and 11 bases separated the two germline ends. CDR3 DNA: TGCGCCAGCAGCATTAACACAGGGAACACTGAAGCTTTCTTT. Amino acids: CASSINTGNTEAFF. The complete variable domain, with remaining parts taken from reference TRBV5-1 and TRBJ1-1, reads KAGVTQTPRYLIKTRGQQVTLSCSPISGHRSVSWYQQTPGQGLQFLFEYFSETQRNKGNFPGRFSGRQFSNSRSEMNVSTLELGDSALYLCASSINTGNTEAFFGQGTRLTVV.

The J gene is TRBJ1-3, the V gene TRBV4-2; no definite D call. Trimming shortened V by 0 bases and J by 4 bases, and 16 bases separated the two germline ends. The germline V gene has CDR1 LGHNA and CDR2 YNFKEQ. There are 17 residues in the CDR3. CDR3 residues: CASSQDLTGRSGNTIYF. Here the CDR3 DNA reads TGTGCCAGCAGCCAAGACCTGACGGGTAGATCGGGAAACACCATATATTTT.

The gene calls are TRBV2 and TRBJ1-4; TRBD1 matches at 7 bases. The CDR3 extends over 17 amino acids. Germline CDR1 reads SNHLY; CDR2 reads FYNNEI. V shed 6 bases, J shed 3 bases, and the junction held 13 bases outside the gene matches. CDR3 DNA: TGTGCCAGCAGGAGTCGACAGGGTCGGGTAGCTAATGAAAAACTGTTTTTT. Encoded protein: CASRSRQGRVANEKLFF.

The CDR3 coding sequence is TGTGCCAGCAGCTTGGGAACAGCCGGGACAGGGAATTCACCCCTCCACTTT. Its translation: CASSLGTAGTGNSPLHF. This chain connects TRBV5-4 to TRBJ1-6, with 9 positions matching TRBD1. The CDR3 runs 17 residues. Trimming at V came to 0 bases and at J to 7 bases, leaving 8 bases not matched to a gene. The germline V gene has CDR1 SGHNT and CDR2 YYREEE (reference sequence).

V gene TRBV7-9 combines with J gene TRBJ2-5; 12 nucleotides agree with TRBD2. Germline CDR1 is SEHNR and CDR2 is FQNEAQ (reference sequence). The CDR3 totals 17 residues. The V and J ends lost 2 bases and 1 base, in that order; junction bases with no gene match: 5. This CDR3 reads CASSLPASGGAQETQYF. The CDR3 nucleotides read TGTGCCAGCAGCTTACCTGCTAGCGGGGGGGCCCAAGAGACCCAGTACTTC.

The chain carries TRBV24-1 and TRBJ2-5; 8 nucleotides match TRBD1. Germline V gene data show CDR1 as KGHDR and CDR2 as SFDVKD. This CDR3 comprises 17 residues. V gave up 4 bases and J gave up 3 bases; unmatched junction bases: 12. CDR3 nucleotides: TGTGCCACCAGTGACGTTACCAGGACAGGGAATGAAGAGACCCAGTACTTC. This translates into CATSDVTRTGNEETQYF.

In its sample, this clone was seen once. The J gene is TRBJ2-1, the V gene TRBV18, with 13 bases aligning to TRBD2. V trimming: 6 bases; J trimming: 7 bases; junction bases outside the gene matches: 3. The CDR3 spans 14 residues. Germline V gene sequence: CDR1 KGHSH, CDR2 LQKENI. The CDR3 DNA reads TGTGCCAGCTCTGGACTAGCGGGGGTTAATGAGCAGTTCTTC. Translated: CASSGLAGVNEQFF.

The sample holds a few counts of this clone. The CDR3 DNA reads as TGTGCCATCAGTGAGCCAAACCAGGGTACGCAGTATTTT. This gives the protein CAISEPNQGTQYF. The chain is built from TRBV10-3 and TRBJ2-3; D may be TRBD1 (5 bases). Trimming pared 2 bases from V and 8 bases from J, leaving 11 bases between. Germline CDR1 is ENHRY and CDR2 is SYGVKD. There are 13 residues in the CDR3.

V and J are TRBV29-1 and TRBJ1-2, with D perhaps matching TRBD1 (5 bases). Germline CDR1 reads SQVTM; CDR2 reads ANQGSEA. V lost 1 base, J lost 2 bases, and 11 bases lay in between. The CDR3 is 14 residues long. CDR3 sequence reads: CSVEVGVENYGYTF. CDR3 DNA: TGCAGCGTTGAAGTAGGGGTTGAAAACTATGGCTACACCTTC. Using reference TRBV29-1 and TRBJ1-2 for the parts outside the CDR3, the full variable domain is SAVISQKPSRDICQRGTSLTIQCQVDSQVTMMFWYRQQPGQSLTLIATANQGSEATYESGFVIDKFPISRPNLTFSTLTVSNMSPEDSSIYLCSVEVGVENYGYTFGSGTRLTVV.

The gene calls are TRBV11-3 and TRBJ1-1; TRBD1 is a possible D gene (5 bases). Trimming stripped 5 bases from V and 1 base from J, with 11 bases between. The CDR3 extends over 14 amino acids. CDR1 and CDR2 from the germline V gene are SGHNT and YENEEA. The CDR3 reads CASSLGAENTEAFF. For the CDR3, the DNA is TGTGCCAGCAGCCTTGGGGCGGAGAACACTGAAGCTTTCTTT.

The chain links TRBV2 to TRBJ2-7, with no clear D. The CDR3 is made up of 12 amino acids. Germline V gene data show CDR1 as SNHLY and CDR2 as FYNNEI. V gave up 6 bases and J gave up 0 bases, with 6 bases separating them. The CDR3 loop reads CASRLTSYEQYF. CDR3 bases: TGTGCCAGCAGACTAACCTCCTACGAGCAGTACTTC.

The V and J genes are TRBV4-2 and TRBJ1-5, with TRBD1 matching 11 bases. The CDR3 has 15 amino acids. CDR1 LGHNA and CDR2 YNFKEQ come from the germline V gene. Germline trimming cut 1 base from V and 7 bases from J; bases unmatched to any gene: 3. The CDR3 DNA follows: TGTGCCAGCAGCCAAGGAGGGGACAGGGGGCAGCCCCAGCATTTT. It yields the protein CASSQGGDRGQPQHF.

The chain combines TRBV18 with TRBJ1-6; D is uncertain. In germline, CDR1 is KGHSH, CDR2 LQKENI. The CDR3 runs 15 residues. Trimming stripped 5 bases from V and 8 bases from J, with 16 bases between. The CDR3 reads CASSIGQGRDSPLHF. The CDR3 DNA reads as TGTGCCAGCTCAATCGGCCAAGGGAGGGATTCACCCCTCCACTTT.